The next 2 T cell receptor beta chains were all read from a single sample in a study of blood T cell repertoires in COVID-19. Measured with immunoSEQ multiplex PCR; TCRdb has only the in-frame clones, and not every one. The sample carries 150,000 to 200,000 clones, roughly 90% recorded once. The sequenced sample consisted of peripheral blood. Receptors originate from a man younger than 40 with COVID-19, enrolled during active disease.

This CDR3 is CASSDRTYGYTF. The CDR3 DNA sequence: TGTGCCAGCAGTGACAGAACCTATGGCTACACCTTC. The V call is TRBV2, the J call TRBJ1-2; D uncertain. There are 12 residues in the CDR3. CDR1 is SNHLY, CDR2 FYNNEI, per germline. V lost 3 bases and J 4 bases, leaving 6 bases between the germline ends.

V is TRBV2 and J is TRBJ2-2; 9 nucleotides match TRBD2. The germline V gene encodes CDR1 SNHLY and CDR2 FYNNEI. CDR3 size: 17 residues. V shed 0 bases, J shed 0 bases, and the junction held 2 bases outside the gene matches. The CDR3 DNA is TGTGCCAGCAGTGAAGCATGGACTAGCGCGAACACCGGGGAGCTGTTTTTT. This gives the protein CASSEAWTSANTGELFF.